This TCR beta chain was documented in a study of brain T cells in children with intractable seizures. Findings and caveats of the study: Absence of clones before surgery may stem from lower sequencing depth.

Trimming took 4 bases from V and 2 from J, leaving 2 bases between them. The CDR3 runs to 11 residues. Germline-derived CDR1 and CDR2 are LNHDA and SQIVND (reference sequence). Remarks on this clone: Antigen specificity is unknown.

The sequenced cases were selected for having the highest brain T cell transcript signatures. TCRdb's table, derived via immunoSEQ multiplex PCR, lists solely in-frame clones and lacks some. This table has approximately 40,000 clones, about nine tenths appearing once. The chain carries TRBV19 and TRBJ1-2, with D unresolved. The sample consisted of peripheral blood, taken at surgery. This clonotype was obtained from a girl aged 2 to 10 with tuberous sclerosis and intractable seizures. The CDR3 sequence is CASSRNYGYTF. DNA of the CDR3: TGTGCCAGTAGTAGGAACTATGGCTACACCTTC.